This TCR beta chain was sequenced in a study of T-cell reconstitution after alpha-beta-depleted transplantation in children. The TCRbeta library incorporated unique molecular identifiers. TCRdb processed the PCR reads anew with MiXCR; each CDR3 protein has one entry. This sample carries 490,000 or so distinct CDR3 sequences, under 15% of them seen once, and the ten largest clones take around 6%. This clonotype occurred a few times. The trim removed 5 bases at V and 3 bases at J, leaving 3 bases unmatched. The CDR3 consists of 14 residues. V gene TRBV12-3 or TRBV12-4 combines with J gene TRBJ2-5; 10 bases are a match to TRBD1. The receptor was isolated from a human donor who donated a stem cell graft to a child with combined immunodeficiency. The sequencing used PBMCs from the stem cell graft donor, collected from the stem cell graft. CDR3 amino acids: CASSHGTGEETQYF. The CDR3 DNA follows: TGTGCCAGCAGTCACGGGACAGGGGAAGAGACCCAGTACTTC.